What follows are 9 T cell receptor beta chains derived from one specimen sequenced in a study of T cells after posttransplantation cyclophosphamide listed by TCRdb under 2016. Receptor amplification or capture employed the immunoSEQ multiplex PCR assay. The table was pulled from immuneACCESS by TCRdb, which kept in-frame rearrangements only. Such tables lose some clones; where checked, under half of the loss comes from unresolved V genes, and the rest has no known cause. Across this sample, over 30,000 clones were tabulated and none appeared just once. The ten most abundant clones make up about 4.5% of the sample. Sequenced: PBMCs. The origin of the receptors is a woman between 45 and 65 years old in good health and a related stem cell transplant donor.

This clone occurred many times. The gene calls are TRBV28 and TRBJ2-4; tentative D call: TRBD1 (6 bases). Trimming took 7 bases from V and 0 from J, leaving 25 bases between them. This CDR3 region has 19 residues. CDR1 and CDR2 (germline): MDHEN, SYDVKM. The CDR3 sequence is CASTHTQGPFSRAKNIQYF. Here the CDR3 DNA reads TGTGCCAGCACCCACACACAGGGTCCATTTAGCCGAGCCAAAAACATTCAGTACTTC.

Many counts were recorded for this clone. The chain carries TRBV5-6 and TRBJ1-3, with 7 bases lining up with TRBD1. The CDR3 spans 15 residues. J was trimmed by 4 bases and V by 10 bases; bases with no gene match: 14. Germline values: CDR1 SGHDT, CDR2 YYEEEE. The DNA of the CDR3 is TGTGCCGAACCCGGGGGGGAGGGGGCAGGAAACACCATATATTTT. Translated: CAEPGGEGAGNTIYF.

This clone was recorded many times. The chain uses TRBV11-2 and TRBJ2-7; 12 bases agree with TRBD1. Germline CDR1 is SGHAT and CDR2 is FQNNGV. The CDR3 runs to 15 residues. V lost 6 bases to trimming and J lost 6 bases; unmatched junction nucleotides: 9. The DNA of the CDR3 is TGTGCCAGCAGGCCCCGGGACAGGGGGCTATCCGAGCAGTACTTC. Amino acids: CASRPRDRGLSEQYF.

This clone was seen repeatedly, ten times or more. The chain joins TRBV19 to TRBJ1-1, with 7 bases identical to TRBD1. The germline V gene has CDR1 LNHDA and CDR2 SQIVND (reference sequence). Germline trimming cut 10 bases from V and 4 bases from J; bases unmatched to any gene: 9. The CDR3 extends over 13 amino acids. The CDR3 region is CAISPGGATEAFF. DNA for the CDR3: TGTGCCATAAGCCCAGGGGGTGCCACTGAAGCTTTCTTT.

The chain uses TRBV28 and TRBJ1-2, with TRBD1 matching over 11 bases. Per germline, CDR1 MDHEN and CDR2 SYDVKM. There are 14 residues in the CDR3. Unmatched junction bases numbered 4, after V lost 6 bases and J lost 4 bases. The CDR3 DNA reads as TGTGCCAGCAGAGGGACAGGGGGACGCTATGGCTACACCTTC. This encodes CASRGTGGRYGYTF.

This clone was seen many times. DNA for the CDR3: TGTGCCAGTAGTCCTGGGCTGGCTTTTGCGCCCCTCCACTTT. It codes for CASSPGLAFAPLHF. The V gene is TRBV19, the J gene TRBJ1-6; D is undetermined. From germline, CDR1 is LNHDA and CDR2 SQIVND (reference sequence). V was trimmed by 5 bases and J by 13 bases, leaving 18 bases between them. The length of the CDR3 is 14 residues.

The chain uses TRBV7-3 and TRBJ2-5, with a tentative D call TRBD2 (6 bases). The last part of the DNA fits TRBJ2-7 better; the J call may be wrong. There are 14 residues in the CDR3. CDR1 SGHTA and CDR2 FQGTGA come from the germline V gene. The CDR3 DNA is TGTGCCAGCAGCCCAGCGGGTACCTTCTACGAGCAGTACTTC. Protein sequence: CASSPAGTFYEQYF.

This clone was picked up many times. The chain uses TRBV6-5 and TRBJ2-1, with 11 bases aligning to TRBD2. Unmatched junction bases numbered 8, after V lost 0 bases and J lost 10 bases. Looked up from germline, CDR1 is MNHEY and CDR2 is SVGAGI. CDR3 length equals 16 residues. The DNA of the CDR3 is TGTGCCAGCAGTTACTCTTCTAGCGGGGGGTCCAAAGAGCAGTTCTTC. Protein product: CASSYSSSGGSKEQFF.

This clone was observed many times. The rearrangement uses TRBV7-9 and TRBJ1-1, with 7 bases fitting TRBD1. Trimming took 0 bases from V and 3 from J; bases not matched to a gene: 4. The V gene's germline CDR1 is SEHNR and CDR2 FQNEAQ (reference sequence). This CDR3 region has 15 residues. CDR3 sequence: CASSLAGTAYTEAFF. For the CDR3, the DNA is TGTGCCAGCAGCTTAGCGGGGACAGCGTACACTGAAGCTTTCTTT.